One T cell receptor beta chain is described in this entry. The specificity of this receptor is unknown. Per-nucleotide qualities are absent, and no much larger clonotype sits a single base away. Patients with ophthalmopathy had moderately to severely active disease, with a Clinical Activity Score of 3 or more, a NOSPECS grade of 4 or more, and a disease duration of less than 3 months. Patients with other autoimmune diseases, uncontrolled infections, pregnancy or lactation were excluded from the study. Clinical symptoms, serum thyroxine, TRAb, thyroid ultrasound and orbital computed tomography formed the basis of the diagnosis. PBMCs were isolated from 8 to 10 ml of fresh peripheral blood by Ficoll-Paque density gradient centrifugation. Total RNA was extracted using Trizol reagent, and RNA quality was checked on an Agilent 2100 Bioanalyzer. This record comes from a study of Graves' ophthalmopathy and Graves' hyperthyroidism (dated by TCRdb to 2016 to 2019). Study-wide context: Peripheral blood was collected at initial diagnosis, before any treatment. The study used signatures of the TCR beta repertoire to tell Graves' ophthalmopathy apart from Graves' hyperthyroidism and to predict which patients would progress to ophthalmopathy. In total, 135 blood samples were TCR-sequenced: fewer than 50 ophthalmopathy, some 75 hyperthyroidism and roughly 17 hyperthyroidism-to-ophthalmopathy patients. To explore V-J signatures that separate ophthalmopathy from hyperthyroidism, a discovery set of approximately 100 patients was enrolled, consisting of 40 to 45 with ophthalmopathy and around 57 with stable hyperthyroidism. An independent validation cohort comprised some 19 hyperthyroidism patients and about 16 patients who later progressed from hyperthyroidism to ophthalmopathy. In six or seven hyperthyroidism patients, the T-cell repertoires found in thyroid tissue were compared with those found in blood. Following sampling, methimazole starting at 30 mg daily was administered to hyperthyroidism patients, and high-dose intravenous methylprednisolone was administered to ophthalmopathy patients. Beyond this particular receptor, the publication reports: In validation, the model predicted ophthalmopathy progression with 55% to 71% sensitivity and around 72% specificity; 12 predicted patients were CT-confirmed with GO in a median of approximately 6.5 months. Among expanded thyroid clonotypes with frequency above 0.001, most also showed up in blood, which suggests that blood repertoires may reflect the thyroid immune response. No statistical method was used to predetermine the sample size, and group allocation was not hidden from the investigators. In cross-validation, the 13-signature model distinguished ophthalmopathy from stable hyperthyroidism with approximately 85% sensitivity and about 81% specificity, and in the test set the corresponding values were about 80% and 75%.

V has 6 bases trimmed and J has 1 base trimmed; junction bases matching no gene number 5. From cysteine to phenylalanine, the CDR3 is 17 amino acids long. Only the CDR3 DNA is retained, 51 bases long and in frame from the first base. The germline V gene supplies CDR1 SGHAT and CDR2 FQNNGV. For repertoire sequencing, TCR beta CDR3 regions were amplified from RNA transcripts. HTBI primers and the Qiagen OneStep RT-PCR kit were used in a first-round RT-PCR, which was followed by a second-round multiplex PCR, size selection and purification. Libraries were sequenced paired-end with 100 bp reads on an Illumina HiSeq2000. The published analysis was carried out like this. Reads were processed with SOAPnuke, discarding reads with adapters, uncalled bases, mean Phred below 15, or no exact constant-primer or identifier match. COPE v1.2.5 was used to merge high-quality paired reads. Each unique nucleotide sequence was treated as a clonotype, and MiTCR v1.1 was used to align the clonotypes to the IMGT TRB V, D and J references. The analysis was limited to V-J combinations with a frequency above 0.0001, which together covered approximately 99% of the repertoires. For each V-J combination, a TCR clonal expansion and chaos score was defined as F50 clonal expansion divided by the chaos observed in the TCRdist matrix. Features were reduced by Welch's t-statistics and random forest to over 10 V-J combinations, which fed a naive Bayes classifier. The similarity between thyroid and blood repertoires was quantified using the Morisita-Horn index. TCRdb trimmed public reads at Q25 via fastp, called clones via MiXCR and kept in-frame beta chains. When rows share a CDR3 protein, they turn into one entry using the most common DNA and genes. These V and J calls originate from TCRdb's pipeline instead of the authors' own analysis. The sample table shows 45,000 to 60,000 distinct CDR3 sequences, and around 50% are seen once. Of the sample, over 4% is held by the ten largest clones.

The receptor was derived from an adult woman with Graves' ophthalmopathy. Sequences were obtained from peripheral blood. This chain joins TRBV11-2 to TRBJ2-1; 14 bases in between match TRBD2. The DNA is as follows: TGTGCCAGCAGATTCGGACTAGCGGGAGGTTCCTACAATGAGCAGTTCTTC. Its coded protein is CASRFGLAGGSYNEQFF.